The 8 T cell receptor beta chains given below trace back to one sample, sequenced in a study of shared T cell receptors in the human thymus. Sequenced by immunoSEQ multiplex PCR; TCRdb stores in-frame clones only, minus some. The sample has 600,000 to 900,000 clones; around 85% are singletons. The data also belong to a second study, concerning human thymus T cells.

The source material was thymocytes. These receptors originate from a girl in the first two years of life with a congenital heart defect.

The sample holds one count of this clone. In DNA form, the CDR3 reads TGCGCCAGCAGCCACCTGGAGGACCAGGGGGCTGTACTCGGGGAAGCTTTCTTT. Amino acids: CASSHLEDQGAVLGEAFF. The chain recombines TRBV4-1 with TRBJ1-1; 8 nucleotides line up with TRBD1. The germline gives CDR1 MGHRA, CDR2 YSYEKL. The trim removed 3 bases at V and 8 bases at J, leaving 20 bases unmatched. CDR3 length: 18 residues.

The V call is TRBV7-8, the J call TRBJ1-2; 8 bases match TRBD1. This CDR3 is 15 amino acids long. Germline V CDR1 and CDR2: SGHVS, FQNEAQ. Losses at the gene ends were 1 base for V and 8 bases for J; bases not matched to a gene: 9. The CDR3 sequence is CASSLERTGKGGYTF. Here the CDR3 DNA reads TGTGCCAGCAGCTTAGAGCGGACAGGGAAGGGAGGCTACACCTTC. Complete variable domain (other parts from reference TRBV7-8 and TRBJ1-2): GAGVSQSPRYKVAKRGQDVALRCDPISGHVSLFWYQQALGQGPEFLTYFQNEAQLDKSGLPSDRFFAERPEGSVSTLKIQRTQQEDSAVYLCASSLERTGKGGYTFGSGTRLTVV.

The chain combines TRBV6-1 with TRBJ1-5; D remains unclear. CDR3 length: 15 residues. The germline gives CDR1 MNHNS, CDR2 SASEGT. The CDR3 sequence is CASGGIAPSNQPQHF. The DNA of the CDR3 is TGTGCATCCGGAGGGATAGCCCCTAGCAATCAGCCCCAGCATTTT.

The chain is built from TRBV4-1 and TRBJ2-7; a weak D match, TRBD1 (5 bases). Trimming removed 0 bases from V and 0 bases from J, with 9 bases in between. Germline V gene sequence: CDR1 MGHRA, CDR2 YSYEKL. The CDR3 runs 15 residues. CDR3 in amino acids: CASSQETAHSYEQYF. The CDR3 bases are TGCGCCAGCAGCCAAGAGACAGCCCACTCCTACGAGCAGTACTTC.

V gene TRBV5-1 combines with J gene TRBJ2-5; the D gene is possibly TRBD1 (5 bases). This CDR3 has 16 amino acids. Germline CDR1 reads SGHRS; CDR2 reads YFSETQ. Between the trimmed V and J ends, which lost 0 bases and 1 base, there was a span of 13 bases. This CDR3 is CASSLEPRQTQETQYF. CDR3 DNA: TGCGCCAGCAGCTTGGAACCACGACAGACCCAAGAGACCCAGTACTTC.

The chain couples TRBV4-1 to TRBJ1-1; TRBD1 matches at 11 bases. CDR3 length equals 15 residues. The germline V gene has CDR1 MGHRA and CDR2 YSYEKL. V lost 4 bases to trimming and J lost 5 bases; unmatched junction nucleotides: 6. DNA for the CDR3: TGCGCCAGCAGCCCCGGGACAGGGGGGGAGACTGAAGCTTTCTTT. As protein: CASSPGTGGETEAFF.

The V and J genes are TRBV4-3 and TRBJ2-3, with D possibly TRBD1 on 7 matching bases. CDR1 and CDR2 (germline): LGHNA, YSLEER. The CDR3 is 17 amino acids. Trimming removed 0 bases from V and 4 bases from J, with 17 bases in between. DNA of the CDR3: TGCGCCAGCAGCCAAGATCCCGACAGGGACTGCCCAGATACGCAGTATTTT. This gives the protein CASSQDPDRDCPDTQYF.

The CDR3 is CASSRDRGHQPQHF. The CDR3 DNA reads as TGTGCCAGCTCACGCGACAGGGGCCATCAGCCCCAGCATTTT. V and J are TRBV18 and TRBJ1-5; 8 nucleotides agree with TRBD1. In germline, CDR1 is KGHSH, CDR2 LQKENI. The CDR3 has 14 amino acids. Unmatched junction bases numbered 4, after V lost 4 bases and J lost 5 bases. Based on the CDR3 plus reference TRBV18 and TRBJ1-5, the full variable domain is NAGVMQNPRHLVRRRGQEARLRCSPMKGHSHVYWYRQLPEEGLKFMVYLQKENIIDESGMPKERFSAEFPKEGPSILRIQQVVRGDSAAYFCASSRDRGHQPQHFGDGTRLSIL.